The 30 T cell receptor beta chains below come from one sample, sequenced in a study of cytomegalovirus exposure and HLA in healthy donors. The PCR had 60 Vbeta and 13 Jbeta primers. Generated by immunoSEQ multiplex PCR, the TCRdb table keeps only in-frame clones and is missing some. This table holds some 57,000 clones, 89% found once. The sample taken for sequencing was PBMCs. The receptors come from a man aged 30 to 39 in good health and CMV-seropositive.

The chain couples TRBV10-2 to TRBJ1-1; TRBD1 matches at 7 bases. The CDR3 covers 13 residues. Unmatched junction bases numbered 7, after V lost 7 bases and J lost 5 bases. From germline, CDR1 is WSHSY and CDR2 SAAADI. The DNA of the CDR3 is TGCGCCAGCAAGAAGGGGGCGGAGACTGAAGCTTTCTTT. Amino acid sequence: CASKKGAETEAFF.

This clone was picked up one time. J is TRBJ2-7 and V is TRBV25-1; TRBD2 aligns across 9 bases. The CDR3 consists of 17 residues. Per the germline V gene, CDR1 is MGHDK and CDR2 is SYGVNS. J lost 5 bases, V lost 3 bases, and 14 bases had no gene match. The CDR3 DNA reads TGTGCCAGCAGTGATGAACTTATCGCGGGAGGGCGGGACGAGCAGTACTTC. It is translated as CASSDELIAGGRDEQYF.

The chain couples TRBV4-2 to TRBJ1-1; TRBD1 matches at 7 bases. Trimming removed 1 base from V and 1 base from J; junction bases left unmatched: 6. CDR3 length: 16 residues. Germline V gene lookup returns CDR1 LGHNA and CDR2 YNFKEQ. CDR3 protein: CASSQGSGTANTEAFF. The DNA of the CDR3 is TGTGCCAGCAGCCAAGGTTCGGGGACAGCGAACACTGAAGCTTTCTTT.

The chain recombines TRBV11-2 with TRBJ1-2; 8 positions match TRBD1. V lost 5 bases, J lost 5 bases, and 4 bases stayed unmatched. CDR3 length: 13 residues. Germline values: CDR1 SGHAT, CDR2 FQNNGV. DNA for the CDR3: TGTGCCAGCAGCCCTGGACAGGGATATGGCTACACCTTC. Protein sequence: CASSPGQGYGYTF.

This chain joins TRBV4-1 and TRBJ2-2, with 8 bases identical to TRBD1. CDR1 MGHRA and CDR2 YSYEKL come from the germline V gene. This CDR3 region has 17 residues. The ends lost 0 bases at V and 2 bases at J; junction bases unmatched: 5. CDR3 in amino acids: CASSQDLTGDNTGELFF. DNA of the CDR3: TGCGCCAGCAGCCAAGATTTGACAGGGGACAACACCGGGGAGCTGTTTTTT.

The CDR3 DNA reads TGTGCCAGCAGTGCGGGGAGAAGCAATCAGCCCCAGCATTTT. Residues: CASSAGRSNQPQHF. The chain uses TRBV25-1 and TRBJ1-5, with D hard to call. Germline V gene data show CDR1 as MGHDK and CDR2 as SYGVNS. This CDR3 has 14 residues. V lost 4 bases to trimming and J lost 1 base, with 8 bases between them.

This chain links TRBV5-6 with TRBJ1-2; TRBD1 aligns across 9 bases. Germline lookup yields CDR1 SGHDT and CDR2 YYEEEE. V lost 0 bases and J lost 0; bases outside the gene matches: 3. The CDR3 covers 16 residues. The CDR3 spells CASSLAGTGTNYGYTF. CDR3 sequence (DNA): TGTGCCAGCAGCTTGGCCGGGACAGGGACTAACTATGGCTACACCTTC.

This clone showed up just once. In nucleotides, the CDR3 is TGCGCCAGCAGTGAGGGACTAGCCGACTACAATGAGCAGTTCTTC. Translation: CASSEGLADYNEQFF. V is TRBV10-2 and J is TRBJ2-1; 8 bases line up with TRBD2. This CDR3 has 15 amino acids. Germline values: CDR1 WSHSY, CDR2 SAAADI. V lost 2 bases, J lost 3 bases, and 3 bases stayed unmatched.

This chain connects TRBV9 to TRBJ2-1; D unclear. The CDR3 consists of 14 residues. Germline CDR1 and CDR2: SGDLS and YYNGEE. V was pared by 5 bases and J by 8 bases, with 17 bases between. The CDR3 region is CASSRRFSDDEQFF. The CDR3 DNA is TGTGCCAGCAGTCGTAGATTCAGCGACGATGAGCAGTTCTTC.

This chain links TRBV19 with TRBJ2-5, with 8 bases matching TRBD1. The J segment lost 1 base and the V segment lost 5 bases, leaving 3 bases of the junction unmatched. Germline-derived CDR1 and CDR2 are LNHDA and SQIVND (reference sequence). The CDR3 has 14 amino acids. As DNA, the CDR3 is TGTGCCAGTAGTTCGGACAGGGTCCAAGAGACCCAGTACTTC. Encoded protein: CASSSDRVQETQYF. Supplemented by reference TRBV19 and TRBJ2-5, the full variable domain reads DGGITQSPKYLFRKEGQNVTLSCEQNLNHDAMYWYRQDPGQGLRLIYYSQIVNDFQKGDIAEGYSVSREKKESFPLTVTSAQKNPTAFYLCASSSDRVQETQYFGPGTRLLVL.

The chain recombines TRBV7-3 with TRBJ2-3; 16 bases map to TRBD2. Germline CDR1 SGHTA, CDR2 FQGTGA. J lost 6 bases, V lost 4 bases, and 1 base had no gene match. This CDR3 is built from 15 residues. The DNA of the CDR3 is TGTGCCAGCAGCTCGGGACTAGCGGGAGGGGATACGCAGTATTTT. This translates into CASSSGLAGGDTQYF.

This chain links TRBV28 with TRBJ2-3; 10 bases align to TRBD1. The CDR3 consists of 16 residues. The germline gives CDR1 MDHEN, CDR2 SYDVKM. Trimming took 5 bases from V and 4 from J; bases not matched to a gene: 9. CDR3 sequence: CASSPTGGQGSDTQYF. In DNA, the CDR3 is TGTGCCAGCAGTCCCACGGGGGGACAGGGGTCAGATACGCAGTATTTT.

In this sample, this clone turned up a few times. The V call is TRBV4-3, the J call TRBJ2-7; D possibly corresponds to TRBD2 (5 bases). CDR1 and CDR2 (germline): LGHNA, YSLEER. The CDR3 spans 14 residues. The V and J ends lost 1 base and 3 bases respectively, with 10 bases between them. The CDR3: CASSQVDGDYEQYF. As DNA, the CDR3 is TGCGCCAGCAGCCAAGTGGACGGGGACTACGAGCAGTACTTC.

V is TRBV5-6 and J is TRBJ2-7; 8 bases are a match to TRBD1. This CDR3 has 12 residues. The germline V gene has CDR1 SGHDT and CDR2 YYEEEE. J lost 6 bases, V lost 4 bases, and 3 bases had no gene match. CDR3: CASSRTGGEQYF. As DNA, the CDR3 is TGTGCCAGCAGCAGAACAGGGGGCGAGCAGTACTTC.

The chain couples TRBV19 to TRBJ2-5, with 13 positions matching TRBD2. Per germline, CDR1 LNHDA and CDR2 SQIVND (reference sequence). The CDR3 sequence is 17 residues long. The V and J ends lost 5 bases and 5 bases, in that order; junction bases with no gene match: 11. The CDR3 loop reads CASSPRTSGSPGETQYF. CDR3 DNA: TGTGCCAGTAGTCCGAGGACTAGCGGGAGTCCCGGGGAGACCCAGTACTTC.

The V gene is TRBV28, the J gene TRBJ1-1; 7 bases match TRBD1. Germline CDR1 MDHEN, CDR2 SYDVKM. The CDR3 contains 14 residues. The ends lost 6 bases at V and 4 bases at J; junction bases unmatched: 8. CDR3 sequence: CASSPTGLGTEAFF. The DNA for the CDR3 is TGTGCCAGCAGCCCGACAGGGTTGGGCACTGAAGCTTTCTTT.

The chain has TRBV5-5 and TRBJ1-5, with 9 positions matching TRBD1. Germline values: CDR1 SGHKS, CDR2 YYEKEE (reference sequence). CDR3 size: 14 residues. V shed 3 bases and J 6 bases; nucleotides not matched to a gene: 4. CDR3 residues: CASSSGQGSQPQHF. DNA of the CDR3: TGTGCCAGCAGCTCTGGACAGGGGAGTCAGCCCCAGCATTTT.

The V call is TRBV18, the J call TRBJ2-1, with 7 bases identical to TRBD2. This CDR3 contains 15 residues. CDR1 and CDR2 from the germline V gene are KGHSH and LQKENI. The trim removed 0 bases at V and 6 bases at J, leaving 5 bases unmatched. The CDR3 DNA follows: TGTGCCAGCTCACCACCGTGGGAGGGCCGCAATGAGCAGTTCTTC. It translates to CASSPPWEGRNEQFF. The full variable domain, in which reference TRBV18 and TRBJ2-1 provide the parts outside the CDR3, is NAGVMQNPRHLVRRRGQEARLRCSPMKGHSHVYWYRQLPEEGLKFMVYLQKENIIDESGMPKERFSAEFPKEGPSILRIQQVVRGDSAAYFCASSPPWEGRNEQFFGPGTRLTVL.

This clone showed up just a few times. This chain uses TRBV2 with TRBJ1-2, with 9 bases that match TRBD1. There are 13 residues in the CDR3. The germline gives CDR1 SNHLY, CDR2 FYNNEI. The V and J ends lost 6 bases and 4 bases, in that order; junction bases with no gene match: 3. The CDR3 nucleotides read TGTGCCAGCAGCCTGGACAGGGGCTATGGCTACACCTTC. Translated: CASSLDRGYGYTF.

The CDR3 protein is CASSPLANFYNEQFF. CDR3 nucleotides: TGTGCCAGCAGCCCACTAGCGAACTTCTACAATGAGCAGTTCTTC. The rearrangement links TRBV14 to TRBJ2-1; 7 bases are shared with TRBD2. Trimming at V came to 4 bases and at J to 3 bases, leaving 6 bases not matched to a gene. CDR3 size: 15 residues. Germline CDR1 is SGHDN and CDR2 is FVKESK.

The V call is TRBV7-8, the J call TRBJ2-5, with TRBD1 matching 8 bases. With 5 bases clipped from V and 7 bases from J, the junction kept 12 bases outside the gene matches. The CDR3 is 15 amino acids. The germline V gene has CDR1 SGHVS and CDR2 FQNEAQ. The CDR3 DNA is TGTGCCAGCAGCCCCGGGACAGGCCCCGGAGCGACCCAGTACTTC. Protein product: CASSPGTGPGATQYF. Full variable domain (rest looked up from reference TRBV7-8 and TRBJ2-5): GAGVSQSPRYKVAKRGQDVALRCDPISGHVSLFWYQQALGQGPEFLTYFQNEAQLDKSGLPSDRFFAERPEGSVSTLKIQRTQQEDSAVYLCASSPGTGPGATQYFGPGTRLLVL.

V gene TRBV11-3 combines with J gene TRBJ1-2, with TRBD1 matching 11 bases. V gave up 5 bases and J gave up 3 bases; unmatched junction bases: 8. The CDR3 loop spans 16 amino acids. The germline V gene encodes CDR1 SGHNT and CDR2 YENEEA. CDR3 amino acids: CASSRGQGAPYYGYTF. CDR3 coding DNA: TGTGCCAGCAGCCGCGGACAGGGGGCGCCTTACTATGGCTACACCTTC.

The rearrangement uses TRBV30 and TRBJ1-4; D unresolved. The CDR3 is made up of 14 amino acids. With 3 bases removed from V and 8 bases from J, the gap between germline ends came to 16 bases. Germline V gene sequence: CDR1 GTSNPN, CDR2 SVGIG (reference sequence). The CDR3 nucleotides read TGTGCCTGGAGCGTCGTCGGGGTGGGGGAAAAACTGTTTTTT. The encoded protein is CAWSVVGVGEKLFF.

J is TRBJ2-5 and V is TRBV27, with 7 bases that match TRBD1. CDR1 is MNHEY, CDR2 SMNVEV, per germline (reference sequence). The V and J ends lost 5 bases and 5 bases, in that order; junction bases with no gene match: 5. The CDR3 covers 13 residues. CDR3 sequence: CASSRQGRETQYF. In DNA, the CDR3 is TGTGCCAGCAGTAGACAGGGAAGGGAGACCCAGTACTTC.

This chain uses TRBV15 with TRBJ2-5, with TRBD2 matching 14 bases. CDR1 LNHNV and CDR2 YYDKDF come from the germline V gene (reference sequence). V lost 4 bases to trimming and J lost 4 bases; unmatched junction nucleotides: 2. The CDR3 runs 15 residues. CDR3 loop: CATSKGTSGRETQYF. The DNA of the CDR3 is TGTGCCACCAGCAAAGGGACTAGCGGGAGAGAGACCCAGTACTTC.

This clone was seen a single time. J is TRBJ2-1 and V is TRBV7-2; 10 bases map to TRBD2. Per germline, CDR1 SGHTA and CDR2 FQGNSA. The CDR3 spans 14 residues. V was clipped by 4 bases and J by 8 bases; unmatched bases: 5. The CDR3 reads CASSSPTSGDEQFF. DNA of the CDR3: TGTGCCAGCAGCTCTCCCACTAGCGGGGATGAGCAGTTCTTC.

The rearrangement uses TRBV7-9 and TRBJ2-1; 7 bases fit TRBD2. CDR1 is SEHNR, CDR2 FQNEAQ, per germline (reference sequence). CDR3 length equals 14 residues. V shed 0 bases, J shed 4 bases, and the junction held 0 bases outside the gene matches. CDR3 loop: CASSLAGGYNEQFF. The CDR3 DNA is TGTGCCAGCAGCTTAGCGGGAGGGTACAATGAGCAGTTCTTC. Supplemented by reference TRBV7-9 and TRBJ2-1, the full variable domain reads DTGVSQNPRHKITKRGQNVTFRCDPISEHNRLYWYRQTLGQGPEFLTYFQNEAQLEKSRLLSDRFSAERPKGSFSTLEIQRTEQGDSAMYLCASSLAGGYNEQFFGPGTRLTVL.

The chain recombines TRBV27 with TRBJ2-5; tentative D call: TRBD1 (6 bases). Per germline, CDR1 MNHEY and CDR2 SMNVEV (reference sequence). The length of the CDR3 is 15 residues. With 3 bases removed from V and 4 bases from J, the gap between germline ends came to 15 bases. The DNA for the CDR3 is TGTGCCAGCAGTTTGATGGGGGCTGCGGTAGAGACCCAGTACTTC. Translation gives CASSLMGAAVETQYF.

The chain has TRBV2 and TRBJ1-5; D is unresolved. Per germline, CDR1 SNHLY and CDR2 FYNNEI. The CDR3 length is 13 residues. Trimming shortened V by 5 bases and J by 0 bases, and 5 bases separated the two germline ends. CDR3 amino acids: CASSLYSNQPQHF. The CDR3 DNA follows: TGTGCCAGCAGTCTTTATAGCAATCAGCCCCAGCATTTT. Supplemented by reference TRBV2 and TRBJ1-5, the full variable domain reads EPEVTQTPSHQVTQMGQEVILRCVPISNHLYFYWYRQILGQKVEFLVSFYNNEISEKSEIFDDQFSVERPDGSNFTLKIRSTKLEDSAMYFCASSLYSNQPQHFGDGTRLSIL.

The rearrangement uses TRBV27 and TRBJ2-1, with 9 bases matching TRBD2. The CDR3 contains 19 residues. Trimming cost V 3 bases and J 0 bases; bases outside gene matches: 12. In germline, CDR1 is MNHEY, CDR2 SMNVEV (reference sequence). CDR3 coding DNA: TGTGCCAGCAGTTTGGCGACAGTTTTGCGGGAGGGCTCCTACAATGAGCAGTTCTTC. This encodes CASSLATVLREGSYNEQFF.